This TCR beta chain was identified during a study of beta chain features in type 1 diabetes. The study, taken as a whole, reports: Compared to healthy donors, patients appeared to have naive, central memory and Treg TCRB repertoires that were more alike. Reads derived from cDNA could over-represent cells showing high TCR expression.

Points on this clone: Its matching antigen is unknown.

Sorted populations were all over 95% pure. The germline V gene has CDR1 LNHNV and CDR2 YYDKDF (reference sequence). This CDR3 spans 14 amino acids. V dropped 0 bases and J dropped 5 bases, with 7 bases sitting between them. Every isolated RNA sample was fully reverse transcribed, so sequencing captured expressed TCRB transcripts. Data came from immunoSEQ multiplex PCR; TCRdb stores just in-frame clones and leaves some out. The sample has 850,000 to 900,000 clones, 15% to 20% seen once. Sequencing was done on a sample of naive CD4+ T cells from blood. The clonotype was recovered from a woman aged 18-29 years in good health. This rearrangement joins TRBV15 to TRBJ2-2; weak D call: TRBD2 (5 bases). The chain's CDR3 is CATSRDPGTGELFF. The CDR3, as DNA: TGTGCCACCAGCAGAGATCCGGGAACCGGGGAGCTGTTTTTT.